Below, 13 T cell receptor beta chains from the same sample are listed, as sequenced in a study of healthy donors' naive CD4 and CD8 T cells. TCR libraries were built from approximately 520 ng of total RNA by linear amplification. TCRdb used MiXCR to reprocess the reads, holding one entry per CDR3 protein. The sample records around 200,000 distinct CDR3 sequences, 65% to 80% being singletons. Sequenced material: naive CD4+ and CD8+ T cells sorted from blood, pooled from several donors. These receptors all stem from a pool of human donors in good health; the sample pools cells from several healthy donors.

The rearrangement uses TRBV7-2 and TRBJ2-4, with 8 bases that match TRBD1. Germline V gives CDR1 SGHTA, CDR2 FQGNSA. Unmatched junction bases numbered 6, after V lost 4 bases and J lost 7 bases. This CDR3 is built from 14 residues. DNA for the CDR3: TGTGCCAGCAGCTCCGGACAGGGACCCAACATTCAGTACTTC. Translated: CASSSGQGPNIQYF.

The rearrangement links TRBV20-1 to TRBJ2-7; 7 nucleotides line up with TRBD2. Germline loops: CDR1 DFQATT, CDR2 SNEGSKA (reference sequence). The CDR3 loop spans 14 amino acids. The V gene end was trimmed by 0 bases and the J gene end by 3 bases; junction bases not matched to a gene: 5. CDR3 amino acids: CSARDRTRNYEQYF. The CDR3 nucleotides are TGCAGTGCTAGAGATAGGACTAGAAACTACGAGCAGTACTTC.

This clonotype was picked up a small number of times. CDR3 amino acids: CASSYEAGVWRETQYF. The CDR3 DNA follows: TGTGCCAGCAGTTACGAAGCGGGGGTATGGCGAGAGACCCAGTACTTC. The chain links TRBV6-6 to TRBJ2-5, with 8 bases lining up with TRBD2. Germline CDR1 is MNHNY and CDR2 is SVGAGI (reference sequence). Trimming took 2 bases from V and 4 from J; bases not matched to a gene: 9. The CDR3 is 16 residues long.

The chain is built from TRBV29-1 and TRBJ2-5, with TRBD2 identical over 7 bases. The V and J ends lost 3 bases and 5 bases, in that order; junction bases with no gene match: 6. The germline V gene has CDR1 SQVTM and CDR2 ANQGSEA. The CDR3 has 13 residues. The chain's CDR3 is CSVESGGLETQYF. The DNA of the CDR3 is TGCAGCGTTGAGTCGGGGGGTTTGGAGACCCAGTACTTC. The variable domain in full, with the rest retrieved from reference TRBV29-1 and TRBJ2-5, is SAVISQKPSRDICQRGTSLTIQCQVDSQVTMMFWYRQQPGQSLTLIATANQGSEATYESGFVIDKFPISRPNLTFSTLTVSNMSPEDSSIYLCSVESGGLETQYFGPGTRLLVL.

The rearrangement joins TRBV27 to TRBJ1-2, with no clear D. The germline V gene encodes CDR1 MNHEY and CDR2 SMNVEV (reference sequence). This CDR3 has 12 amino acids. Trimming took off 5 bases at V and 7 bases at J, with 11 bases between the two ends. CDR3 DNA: TGTGCCAGCAGTATGGGAGGGAGTGGCTACACCTTC. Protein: CASSMGGSGYTF.

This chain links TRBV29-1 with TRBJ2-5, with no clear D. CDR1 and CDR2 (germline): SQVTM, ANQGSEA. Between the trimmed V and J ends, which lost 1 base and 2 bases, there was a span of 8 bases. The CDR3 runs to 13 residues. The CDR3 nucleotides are TGCAGCGTTGAAGGTGGTAGTCAAGAGACCCAGTACTTC. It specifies CSVEGGSQETQYF.

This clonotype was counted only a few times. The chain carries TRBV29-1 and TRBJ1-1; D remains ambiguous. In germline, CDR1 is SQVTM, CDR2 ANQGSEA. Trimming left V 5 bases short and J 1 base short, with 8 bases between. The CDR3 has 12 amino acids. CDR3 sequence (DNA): TGCAGCGTTATGAACAAGAACACTGAAGCTTTCTTT. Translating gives CSVMNKNTEAFF.

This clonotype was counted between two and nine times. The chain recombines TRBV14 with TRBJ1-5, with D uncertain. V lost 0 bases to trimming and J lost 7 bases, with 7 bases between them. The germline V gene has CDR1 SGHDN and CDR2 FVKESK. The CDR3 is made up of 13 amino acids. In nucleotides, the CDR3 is TGTGCCAGCAGCCAAGATATCAGGCAGCCCCAGCATTTT. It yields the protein CASSQDIRQPQHF. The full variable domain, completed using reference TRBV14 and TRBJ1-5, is EAGVTQFPSHSVIEKGQTVTLRCDPISGHDNLYWYRRVMGKEIKFLLHFVKESKQDESGMPNNRFLAERTGGTYSTLKVQPAELEDSGVYFCASSQDIRQPQHFGDGTRLSIL.

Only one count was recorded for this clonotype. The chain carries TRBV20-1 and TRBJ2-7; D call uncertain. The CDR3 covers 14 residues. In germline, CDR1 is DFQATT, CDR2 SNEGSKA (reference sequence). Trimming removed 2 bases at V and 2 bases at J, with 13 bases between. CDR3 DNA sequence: TGCAGTGCTAGATCGTCAGGAAGGCCCTACGAGCAGTACTTC. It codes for CSARSSGRPYEQYF.

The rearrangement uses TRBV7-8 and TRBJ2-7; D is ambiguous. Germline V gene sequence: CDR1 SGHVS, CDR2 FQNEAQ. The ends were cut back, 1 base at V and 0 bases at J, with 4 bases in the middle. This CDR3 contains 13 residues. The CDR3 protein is CASSLDHSYEQYF. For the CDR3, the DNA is TGTGCCAGCAGCTTAGACCACTCCTACGAGCAGTACTTC.

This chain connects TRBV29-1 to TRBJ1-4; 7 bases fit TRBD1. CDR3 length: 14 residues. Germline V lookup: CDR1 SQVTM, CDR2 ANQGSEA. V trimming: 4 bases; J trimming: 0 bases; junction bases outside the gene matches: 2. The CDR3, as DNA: TGCAGCGTTGCGACAGGGTCAACTAATGAAAAACTGTTTTTT. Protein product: CSVATGSTNEKLFF.

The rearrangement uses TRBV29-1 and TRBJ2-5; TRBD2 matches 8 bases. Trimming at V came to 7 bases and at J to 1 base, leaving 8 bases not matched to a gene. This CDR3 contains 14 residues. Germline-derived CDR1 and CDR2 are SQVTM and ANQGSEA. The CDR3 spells CSACLSGSQETQYF. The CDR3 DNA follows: TGCAGCGCCTGCTTGAGCGGGAGCCAAGAGACCCAGTACTTC.

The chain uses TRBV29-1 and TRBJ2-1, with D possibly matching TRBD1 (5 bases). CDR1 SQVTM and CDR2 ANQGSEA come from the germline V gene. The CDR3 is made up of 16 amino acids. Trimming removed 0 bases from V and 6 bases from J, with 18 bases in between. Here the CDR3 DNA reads TGCAGCGTTGAAGATCTGGCCAGGGCCAAGGGCAATGAGCAGTTCTTC. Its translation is CSVEDLARAKGNEQFF.